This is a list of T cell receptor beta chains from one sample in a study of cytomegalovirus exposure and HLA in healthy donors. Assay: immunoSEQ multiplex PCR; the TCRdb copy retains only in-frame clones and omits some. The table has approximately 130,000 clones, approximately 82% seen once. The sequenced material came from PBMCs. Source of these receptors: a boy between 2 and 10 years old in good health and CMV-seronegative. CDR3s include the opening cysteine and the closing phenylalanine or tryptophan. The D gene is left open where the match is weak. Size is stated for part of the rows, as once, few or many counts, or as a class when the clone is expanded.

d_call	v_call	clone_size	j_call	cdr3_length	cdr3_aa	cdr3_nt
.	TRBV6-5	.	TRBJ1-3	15	CASRETDHSGNTIYF	TGTGCCAGCAGAGAGACAGACCACTCTGGAAACACCATATATTTT
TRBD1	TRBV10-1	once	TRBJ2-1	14	CASGPGQRPNEQFF	TGCGCCAGCGGACCGGGACAGAGACCTAATGAGCAGTTCTTC
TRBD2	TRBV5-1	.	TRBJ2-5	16	CASSLGSGSLLETQYF	TGCGCCAGCAGCTTGGGAAGCGGGAGTCTTTTGGAGACCCAGTACTTC
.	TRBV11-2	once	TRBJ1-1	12	CASSFPGIEAFF	TGTGCCAGCAGTTTCCCAGGGATTGAAGCTTTCTTT
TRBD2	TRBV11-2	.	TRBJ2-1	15	CASSATSGSVNEQFF	TGTGCCAGCAGCGCCACTAGCGGGAGCGTGAATGAGCAGTTCTTC
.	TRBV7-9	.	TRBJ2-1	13	CASSLGLLDEQFF	TGTGCCAGCAGCCTGGGACTTCTAGATGAGCAGTTCTTC
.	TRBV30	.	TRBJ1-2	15	CAWSTGPITLYGYTF	TGTGCCTGGTCCACAGGGCCGATTACCCTCTATGGCTACACCTTC
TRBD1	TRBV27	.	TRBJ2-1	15	CASSSGQGEINEQFF	TGTGCCAGCAGCTCTGGACAGGGGGAAATCAATGAGCAGTTCTTC
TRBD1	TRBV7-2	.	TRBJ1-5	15	CASSLGQGVNQPQHF	TGTGCCAGCAGCTTAGGTCAGGGGGTCAATCAGCCCCAGCATTTT
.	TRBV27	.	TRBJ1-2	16	CASSQRSQPPSGGYTF	TGTGCCAGCAGTCAAAGGAGTCAGCCTCCCTCCGGAGGCTACACCTTC
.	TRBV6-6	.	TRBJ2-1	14	CASSYSIELNEQFF	TGTGCCAGCAGTTACTCGATAGAACTTAATGAGCAGTTCTTC
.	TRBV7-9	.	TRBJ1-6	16	CASSSGGSSYNSPLHF	TGTGCCAGCAGCTCAGGCGGGAGCTCCTATAATTCACCCCTCCACTTT
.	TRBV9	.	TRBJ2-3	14	CASSVGSVTDTQYF	TGTGCCAGCAGCGTAGGGAGCGTCACAGATACGCAGTATTTT
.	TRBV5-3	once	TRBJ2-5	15	CARVPSSLAQETQYF	TGTGCCAGAGTCCCTAGTAGTTTGGCGCAAGAGACCCAGTACTTC
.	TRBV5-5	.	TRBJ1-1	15	CASSLWSLGEGEAFF	TGTGCCAGCAGCTTGTGGTCATTAGGGGAGGGTGAAGCTTTCTTT
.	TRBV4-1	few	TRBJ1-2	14	CASSQENAGDGYTF	TGTGCCAGCAGCCAAGAGAATGCGGGGGACGGCTACACCTTC
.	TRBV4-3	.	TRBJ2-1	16	CASSQEESEGYNEQFF	TGCGCCAGCAGCCAAGAAGAGAGCGAGGGCTACAATGAGCAGTTCTTC